These T cell receptor beta chains were read from a single sample in a study of human T cells and chemical hapten exposure. TCRdb called the RACE reads again in MiXCR, with one record for every CDR3 protein. The sample shows some 49,000 distinct CDR3 sequences, 9% to 9.5% of them seen only once. The sequencing here drew on whole blood, taken in connection with sensitization to the hapten diphenylcyclopropenone (DPC). The receptors originated from a woman aged 50 to 65 with alopecia areata. Some clones in this sample may be carry-over from other donors' samples. Each CDR3 is given with its conserved first and last residue. The D gene is left open where the match is weak. Clone size is given for some rows only: seen once, a few or many times, or a class if the clone is expanded.

15	TRBV7-8	few	TRBJ2-2	NA	CASTRSRQYTGELFF	TGTGCCAGCACCCGATCGAGGCAGTACACCGGGGAGCTGTTTTTT
13	TRBV29-1	many	TRBJ1-5	NA	CSAILAINQPQHF	TGCAGCGCCATTTTAGCGATCAATCAGCCCCAGCATTTT
18	TRBV6-1	many	TRBJ1-4	NA	CASSEETKRGATNEKLFF	TGTGCCAGCAGTGAAGAGACCAAACGTGGTGCAACTAATGAAAAACTGTTTTTT
14	TRBV20-1	many	TRBJ2-3	NA	CSARDPGSTDTQYF	TGCAGTGCTAGAGATCCGGGGAGCACAGATACGCAGTATTTT
14	TRBV19	many	TRBJ1-2	TRBD1	CASTERDRGTGYTF	TGTGCCAGTACCGAACGAGACAGGGGGACTGGCTACACCTTC
16	TRBV25-1	NA	TRBJ2-1	TRBD2	CASSDGGGGRVNEQFF	TGTGCCAGCAGTGATGGAGGAGGCGGGAGGGTGAATGAGCAGTTCTTC
16	TRBV11-2	NA	TRBJ2-5	NA	CASSLGRIAVRETQYF	TGTGCCAGCAGCTTAGGACGGATAGCGGTCCGAGAGACCCAGTACTTC
13	TRBV20-1	many	TRBJ2-7	TRBD2	CSARLAGAYEQYF	TGCAGTGCTCGACTAGCGGGGGCCTACGAGCAGTACTTC
16	TRBV7-9	many	TRBJ2-2	TRBD2	CASSPRAGVNTGELFF	TGTGCCAGCAGCCCCCGTGCGGGAGTGAACACCGGGGAGCTGTTTTTT
14	TRBV20-1	few	TRBJ1-1	NA	CSAVPGHPGSGAFF	TGCAGTGCTGTACCGGGCCATCCGGGATCGGGAGCTTTCTTT
17	TRBV14	many	TRBJ2-3	TRBD2	CASSLGEGLARTDTQYF	TGTGCCAGCAGCCTAGGGGAAGGACTAGCTCGTACAGATACGCAGTATTTT
13	TRBV20-1	many	TRBJ2-7	NA	CSASGQGLLEQYF	TGCAGTGCTAGTGGCCAGGGTCTCCTCGAGCAGTACTTC
15	TRBV12-3/TRBV12-4	few	TRBJ2-2	TRBD1	CASRIGQVNTGELFF	TGTGCCAGCAGGATAGGACAGGTTAACACCGGGGAGCTGTTTTTT
16	TRBV10-3	many	TRBJ2-4	NA	CAISESMGNPGGVQYF	TGTGCCATCAGTGAGTCGATGGGGAACCCAGGAGGCGTTCAGTACTTC
15	TRBV27	many	TRBJ1-5	NA	CASRPGIISNQPQHF	TGTGCCAGCAGGCCCGGCATTATTAGCAATCAGCCCCAGCATTTT
16	TRBV10-3	many	TRBJ2-7	TRBD2	CAITGTSGARSYEQYF	TGTGCCATCACCGGGACTAGCGGGGCCCGTTCCTACGAGCAGTACTTC
15	TRBV7-2	NA	TRBJ2-7	TRBD2	CASSPSGPGAYEQYF	TGTGCCAGCAGCCCTAGCGGGCCTGGGGCCTACGAGCAGTACTTC
11	TRBV2	many	TRBJ2-5	NA	CASRESETQYF	TGTGCCAGCAGGGAATCCGAGACCCAGTACTTC
14	TRBV20-1	many	TRBJ2-5	TRBD2	CSANSLGGRETQYF	TGCAGTGCTAACTCACTCGGGGGGAGGGAGACCCAGTACTTC
15	TRBV25-1	few	TRBJ2-2	TRBD1	CASTRTGDGFGELFF	TGTGCCAGCACCCGGACAGGAGATGGGTTCGGGGAGCTGTTTTTT
15	TRBV4-2	many	TRBJ1-1	TRBD1	CASSPRDRVRTEAFF	TGTGCCAGCAGCCCCAGGGACAGGGTGAGGACTGAAGCTTTCTTT
13	TRBV4-3	many	TRBJ1-2	NA	CASSQTADYGYTF	TGCGCCAGCAGCCAAACGGCCGATTATGGCTACACCTTC
15	TRBV20-1	few	TRBJ2-7	NA	CSAMPLSLGSNEQYF	TGCAGTGCTATGCCCCTCTCACTAGGTTCCAACGAGCAGTACTTC
14	TRBV12-3/TRBV12-4	many	TRBJ2-1	NA	CASSLTGPYNEQFF	TGTGCCAGCAGTTTAACAGGGCCCTACAATGAGCAGTTCTTC
15	TRBV11-3	many	TRBJ2-5	TRBD2	CASSSGLAAQETQYF	TGTGCCAGCAGCTCCGGACTAGCGGCACAAGAGACCCAGTACTTC
11	TRBV29-1	NA	TRBJ1-1	NA	CSVDSGGEAFF	TGCAGCGTTGACAGCGGGGGTGAAGCTTTCTTT
16	TRBV18	many	TRBJ1-3	NA	CASSPPVSGSGNTIYF	TGTGCCAGCTCACCACCGGTCAGCGGCTCTGGAAACACCATATATTTT
14	TRBV20-1	many	TRBJ1-4	NA	CSARGGYGQEKLFF	TGCAGTGCTAGAGGAGGGTATGGGCAGGAAAAACTGTTTTTT